One sample yielded the 8 T cell receptor beta chains listed below, sequenced in a study of CD8+ T cells in alopecia areata. Extracted RNA was reverse transcribed into cDNA, the sequencing template. The assay was immunoSEQ multiplex PCR, and TCRdb's table has in-frame clones only and misses some. The table records under 350,000 clones without singletons, the ten largest covering roughly 1.2%. Sorting of pooled cutaneous lymph node cells used CD4, CD8alpha, NKG2D, NKG2ACE and other markers. The sequenced material came from CD4+ T cells sorted from a lymph node. Every receptor here comes from a C3H/HeJ mouse with alopecia areata. For this mouse line, the MHC haplotype is H2-k.

Worth noting for this clone: Gene names denote mouse genes. The sequenced CDR3 bases are TGTGCCAGCAGCCAGGCAGGGTGGGGGAATTCGCCC. Its translation is CASSQAGWGNSP. The entire CDR3 protein is CASSQAGWGNSPLYF. This chain uses TRBV5 with TRBJ1-6; TRBD1 might be the D (5 bases). The CDR3 goes on 3 residues after the read ends, and that part is filled in from the germline J gene. TRBJ1-6 is marked as an open reading frame, function uncertain. Between the trimmed V and J ends, which lost 3 bases and 7 bases, there was a span of 13 bases. CDR1 is LGHNA, CDR2 YNLKQL, per germline (reference sequence). CDR3 length equals 15 residues.

As regards this clone: The genes and germline here are from mouse. The DNA ends 4 residues before the CDR3 does, and the rest of the CDR3 is filled in from the germline J gene. Different DNA sequences within this sample yield the same CDR3. The chain recombines TRBV13-3 with TRBJ1-1; 10 positions match TRBD1. The ends lost 4 bases at V and 1 base at J; junction bases unmatched: 1. The germline V gene has CDR1 NNHDY and CDR2 SYVADS. The CDR3 loop spans 14 amino acids. Here the CDR3 reads CASSRDRGNTEVFF. The DNA read from the CDR3 is TGTGCCAGCAGTAGGGACAGGGGAAACACA.

On this clone itself: Genes here carry mouse names. Coverage ceases 4 residues before the CDR3 finishes, and the germline J gene fills in the end. The chain recombines TRBV1 with TRBJ2-7; D possibly corresponds to TRBD2 (6 bases). Germline V gives CDR1 NSQYPW, CDR2 LRSPGD (reference sequence). The CDR3 spans 13 residues. The CDR3 loop reads CTCSAESGDEQYF. The sequenced part of the CDR3 DNA is TGCACCTGCAGTGCAGAATCTGGGGAT.

A note on this clone: Gene names are mouse gene names. The read comes to an end 4 residues before the CDR3 does, leaving the germline J gene to fill in the end. The rearrangement links TRBV13-2 to TRBJ2-2, with 10 positions matching TRBD2. The ends lost 2 bases at V and 3 bases at J; junction bases unmatched: 1. The germline V gene has CDR1 NNHNN and CDR2 SYGAGS (reference sequence). This CDR3 has 15 residues. The CDR3: CASGEGLGDTGQLYF. The CDR3 bases that were read are TGTGCCAGCGGTGAAGGACTGGGGGACACCGGG.

This clone came up a few times. Gene names are mouse gene names. The read terminates 4 residues before the CDR3 end, so the remaining end is supplied by the germline J gene. This chain joins TRBV19 and TRBJ1-1, with D maybe TRBD1 (6 bases). Germline V CDR1 and CDR2: FNHDT, SITEND (reference sequence). V lost 4 bases and J lost 1, with 8 bases in between. This CDR3 has 13 residues. The covered CDR3 bases are TGTGCCAGCAGTTACAGGGAAAACACA. Encoded protein: CASSYRENT. The CDR3 in full is CASSYRENTEVFF.

This clone turned up a few times. The listed genes are named as in mouse. The read gets to within 4 residues of the CDR3 end, and the germline J gene fills in the rest. The rearrangement joins TRBV17 to TRBJ1-1, with 7 positions matching TRBD1. CDR3 size: 16 residues. V was clipped by 6 bases and J by 4 bases; unmatched bases: 14. Germline loops: CDR1 MNHDT, CDR2 YYDKIL. The DNA read from the CDR3 is TGTGCTAGCAGCCCCGGGCCACAGGGGCCCGGCACA. Translated, it gives CASSPGPQGPGT. The entire CDR3 protein is CASSPGPQGPGTEVFF.

In its sample, this clone was seen a few times. Any gene name here is a mouse gene name. With the read ending 4 residues before the CDR3 end, the germline J gene is used to fill in that end. The V and J genes are TRBV13-2 and TRBJ2-7; 9 bases map to TRBD2. The CDR3 has 14 amino acids. Germline V gene data show CDR1 as NNHNN and CDR2 as SYGAGS (reference sequence). CDR3 bases read: TGTGCCAGCGGTGACGGCCTGGGGGGGGAT. Translation gives CASGDGLGGD. The complete CDR3 sequence is CASGDGLGGDEQYF.

This clone was picked up a small number of times. Gene names are mouse gene names. The read gets to within 4 residues of the CDR3 end, and the germline J gene fills in the rest. The chain employs TRBV13-2 and TRBJ2-2, with D perhaps assigned TRBD1 or TRBD2 (6 bases each). This CDR3 is 15 amino acids long. The V end lost 0 bases, the J end lost 0 bases, and 6 bases lay between the germline ends. Per germline, CDR1 NNHNN and CDR2 SYGAGS (reference sequence). CDR3 DNA, as far as it was read: TGTGCCAGCGGTGATGGGGGGCCAAACACCGGG. Translation: CASGDGGPNTG. In full, the CDR3 is CASGDGGPNTGQLYF.